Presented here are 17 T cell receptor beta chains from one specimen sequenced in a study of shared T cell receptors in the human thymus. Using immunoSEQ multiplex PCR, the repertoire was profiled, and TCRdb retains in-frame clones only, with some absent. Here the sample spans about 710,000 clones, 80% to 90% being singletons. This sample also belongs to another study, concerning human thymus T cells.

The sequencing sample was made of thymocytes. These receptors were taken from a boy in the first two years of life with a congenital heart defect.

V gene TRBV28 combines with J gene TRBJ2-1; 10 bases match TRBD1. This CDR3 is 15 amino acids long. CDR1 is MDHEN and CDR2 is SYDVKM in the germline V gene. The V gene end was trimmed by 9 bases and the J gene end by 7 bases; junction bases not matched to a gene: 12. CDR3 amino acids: CASKPGQGFGNEQFF. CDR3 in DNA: TGTGCCAGTAAACCGGGACAGGGGTTCGGGAATGAGCAGTTCTTC.

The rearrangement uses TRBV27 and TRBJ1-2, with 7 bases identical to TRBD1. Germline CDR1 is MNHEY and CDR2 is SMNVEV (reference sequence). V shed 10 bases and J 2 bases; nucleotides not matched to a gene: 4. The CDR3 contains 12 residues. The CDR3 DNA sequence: TGTGCCACTTACAGGGGAAACTATGGCTACACCTTC. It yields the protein CATYRGNYGYTF.

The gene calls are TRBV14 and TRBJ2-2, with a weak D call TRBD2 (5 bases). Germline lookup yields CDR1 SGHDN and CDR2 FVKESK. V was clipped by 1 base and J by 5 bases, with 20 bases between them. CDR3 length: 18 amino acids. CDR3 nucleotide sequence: TGTGCCAGCAGCCAAGCTGGAACTTCGGGGTTGCAAACCGGGGAGCTGTTTTTT. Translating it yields CASSQAGTSGLQTGELFF.

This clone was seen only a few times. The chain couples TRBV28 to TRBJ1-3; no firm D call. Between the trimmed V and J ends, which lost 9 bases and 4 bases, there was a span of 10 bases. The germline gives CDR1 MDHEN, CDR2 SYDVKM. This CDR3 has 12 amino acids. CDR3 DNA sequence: TGTGCCAGTCGCGGAGGGGGAAACACCATATATTTT. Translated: CASRGGGNTIYF. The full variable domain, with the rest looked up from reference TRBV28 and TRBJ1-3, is DVKVTQSSRYLVKRTGEKVFLECVQDMDHENMFWYRQDPGLGLRLIYFSYDVKMKEKGDIPEGYSVSREKKERFSLILESASTNQTSMYLCASRGGGNTIYFGEGSWLTVV.

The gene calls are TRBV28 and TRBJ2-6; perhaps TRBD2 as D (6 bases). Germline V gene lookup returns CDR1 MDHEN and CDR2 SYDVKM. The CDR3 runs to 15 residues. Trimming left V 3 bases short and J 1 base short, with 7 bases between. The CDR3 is CASSLRGSGANVLTF. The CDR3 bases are TGTGCCAGCAGTTTGCGGGGATCTGGGGCCAACGTCCTGACTTTC.

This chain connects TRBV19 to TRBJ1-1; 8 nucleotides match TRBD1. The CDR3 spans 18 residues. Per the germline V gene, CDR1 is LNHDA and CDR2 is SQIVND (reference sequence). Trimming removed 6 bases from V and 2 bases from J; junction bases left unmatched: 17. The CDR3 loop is CASSPGVGQVGGNTEAFF. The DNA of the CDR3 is TGTGCCAGTAGCCCGGGGGTGGGACAGGTCGGAGGAAACACTGAAGCTTTCTTT. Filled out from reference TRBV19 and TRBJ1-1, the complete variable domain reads DGGITQSPKYLFRKEGQNVTLSCEQNLNHDAMYWYRQDPGQGLRLIYYSQIVNDFQKGDIAEGYSVSREKKESFPLTVTSAQKNPTAFYLCASSPGVGQVGGNTEAFFGQGTRLTVV.

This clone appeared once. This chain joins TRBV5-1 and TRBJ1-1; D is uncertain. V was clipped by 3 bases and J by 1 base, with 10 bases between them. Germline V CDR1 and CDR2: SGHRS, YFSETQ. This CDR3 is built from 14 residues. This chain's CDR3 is CASSSPGENTEAFF. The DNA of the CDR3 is TGCGCCAGCAGCTCTCCCGGGGAGAACACTGAAGCTTTCTTT.

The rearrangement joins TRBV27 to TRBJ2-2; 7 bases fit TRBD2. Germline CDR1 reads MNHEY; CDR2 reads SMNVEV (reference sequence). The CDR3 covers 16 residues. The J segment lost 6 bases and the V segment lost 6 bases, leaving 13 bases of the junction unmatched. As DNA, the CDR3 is TGTGCCAGCAGGGATGCGGGGGTTTGTGATGCCGGGGAGCTGTTTTTT. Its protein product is CASRDAGVCDAGELFF.

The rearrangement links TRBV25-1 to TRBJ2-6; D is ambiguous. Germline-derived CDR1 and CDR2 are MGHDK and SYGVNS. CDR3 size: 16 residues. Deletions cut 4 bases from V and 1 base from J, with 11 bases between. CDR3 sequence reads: CASSASPLSGANVLTF. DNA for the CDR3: TGTGCCAGCAGTGCTTCCCCGTTGTCTGGGGCCAACGTCCTGACTTTC.

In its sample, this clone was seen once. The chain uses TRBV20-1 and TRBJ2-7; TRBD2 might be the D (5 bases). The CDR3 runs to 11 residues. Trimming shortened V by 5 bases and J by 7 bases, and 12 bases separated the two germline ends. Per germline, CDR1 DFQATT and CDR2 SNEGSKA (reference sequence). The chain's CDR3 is CSAASGGEQYF. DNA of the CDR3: TGCAGTGCTGCCTCTGGCGGGGAGCAGTACTTC.

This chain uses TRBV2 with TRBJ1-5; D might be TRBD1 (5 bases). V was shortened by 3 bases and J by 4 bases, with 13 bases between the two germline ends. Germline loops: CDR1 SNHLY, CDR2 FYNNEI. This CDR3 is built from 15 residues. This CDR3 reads CASSEGPGWNQPQHF. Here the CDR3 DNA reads TGTGCCAGCAGTGAGGGGCCAGGGTGGAATCAGCCCCAGCATTTT.

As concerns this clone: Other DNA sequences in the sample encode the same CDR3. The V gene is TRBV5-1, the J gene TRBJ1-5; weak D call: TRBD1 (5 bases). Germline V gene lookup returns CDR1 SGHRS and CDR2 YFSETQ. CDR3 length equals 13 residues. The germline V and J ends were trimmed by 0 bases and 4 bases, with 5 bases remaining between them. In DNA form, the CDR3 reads TGCGCCAGCAGCTTGGCAGGGAATCAGCCCCAGCATTTT. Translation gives CASSLAGNQPQHF. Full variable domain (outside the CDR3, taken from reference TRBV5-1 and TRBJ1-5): KAGVTQTPRYLIKTRGQQVTLSCSPISGHRSVSWYQQTPGQGLQFLFEYFSETQRNKGNFPGRFSGRQFSNSRSEMNVSTLELGDSALYLCASSLAGNQPQHFGDGTRLSIL.

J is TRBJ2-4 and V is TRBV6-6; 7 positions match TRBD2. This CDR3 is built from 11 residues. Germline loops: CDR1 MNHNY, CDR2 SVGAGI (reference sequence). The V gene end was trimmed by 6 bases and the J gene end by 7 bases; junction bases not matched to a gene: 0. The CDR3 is CASSGGNIQYF. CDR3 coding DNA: TGTGCCAGCAGCGGGGGGAACATTCAGTACTTC.

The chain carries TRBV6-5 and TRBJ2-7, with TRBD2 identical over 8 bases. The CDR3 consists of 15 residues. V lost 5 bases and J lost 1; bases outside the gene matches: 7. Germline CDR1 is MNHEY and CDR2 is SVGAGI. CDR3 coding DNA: TGTGCCAGCAGTCAGGCCGGGACTAGGTCCTACGAGCAGTACTTC. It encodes CASSQAGTRSYEQYF.

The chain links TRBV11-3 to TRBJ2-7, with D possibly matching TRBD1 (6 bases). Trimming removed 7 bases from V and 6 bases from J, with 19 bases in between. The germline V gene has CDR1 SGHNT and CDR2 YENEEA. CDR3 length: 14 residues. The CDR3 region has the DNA TGTGCCAGCAAAATCAGGGGCCTCCTTGGCGAGCAGTACTTC. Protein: CASKIRGLLGEQYF.

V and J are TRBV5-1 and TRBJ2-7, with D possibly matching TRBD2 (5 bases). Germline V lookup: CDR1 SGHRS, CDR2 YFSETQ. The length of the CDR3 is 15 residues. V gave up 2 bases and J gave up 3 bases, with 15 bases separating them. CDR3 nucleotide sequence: TGCGCCAGCAGCTTAACAAGCGGTCTGAACTACGAGCAGTACTTC. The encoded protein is CASSLTSGLNYEQYF.

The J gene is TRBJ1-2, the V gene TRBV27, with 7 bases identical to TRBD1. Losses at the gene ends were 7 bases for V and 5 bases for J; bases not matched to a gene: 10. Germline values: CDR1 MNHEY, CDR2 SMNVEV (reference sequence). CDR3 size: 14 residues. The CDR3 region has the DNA TGTGCCAGCACCCCGAGAGGGGGCGGGTATGGCTACACCTTC. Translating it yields CASTPRGGGYGYTF.